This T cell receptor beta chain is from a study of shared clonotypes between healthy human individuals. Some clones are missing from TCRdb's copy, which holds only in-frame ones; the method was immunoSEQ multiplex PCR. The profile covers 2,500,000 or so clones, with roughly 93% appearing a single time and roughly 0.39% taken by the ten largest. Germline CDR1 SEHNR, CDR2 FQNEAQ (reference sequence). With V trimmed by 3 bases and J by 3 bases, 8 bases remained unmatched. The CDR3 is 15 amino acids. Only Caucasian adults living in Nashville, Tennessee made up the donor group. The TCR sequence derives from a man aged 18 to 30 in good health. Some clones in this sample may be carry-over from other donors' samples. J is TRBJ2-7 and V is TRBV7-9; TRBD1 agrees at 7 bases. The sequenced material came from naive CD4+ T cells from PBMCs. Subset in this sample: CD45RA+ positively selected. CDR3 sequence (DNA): TGTGCCAGCAGCTTGGTAACCGGGACAGTCTACGAGCAGTACTTC. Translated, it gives CASSLVTGTVYEQYF.